This is a list of T cell receptor beta chains from one sample in a study of cytomegalovirus exposure and HLA in healthy donors. Clones were read by immunoSEQ multiplex PCR, and TCRdb kept only the in-frame ones, dropping some. The table includes more than 85,000 clones, 76% detected once. The sample comprised PBMCs. The receptors come from a man younger than 45 in good health and CMV-seropositive. CDR3s include the opening cysteine and the closing phenylalanine or tryptophan. Fields, in order: J gene, clone size, D gene, V gene, CDR3 DNA, CDR3 protein. D genes are given only for firm matches. Expanded clones are given a class, and other clones once, few, many or no size at all.

TRBJ2-5	few	TRBD1	TRBV7-2	TGTGCCAGCAGCCCGGGACAGGTGGGGTCCGGAGAGACCCAGTACTTC	CASSPGQVGSGETQYF
TRBJ2-1	.	TRBD2	TRBV10-2	TGCGCCAGCAGTGACGAGCGGGGGGGGCCCCCTGAGCAGTTCTTC	CASSDERGGPPEQFF
TRBJ1-5	few	.	TRBV6-5	TGTGCCAGCAGTTACTCCGCGGGGCAGCCCCAGCATTTT	CASSYSAGQPQHF
TRBJ2-7	.	TRBD2	TRBV7-6	TGTGCCAGCAGCGGGGGACTAACTTACGAGCAGTACTTC	CASSGGLTYEQYF
TRBJ2-1	.	TRBD2	TRBV29-1	TGCAGCGTTCCGACTAGCGGGGGGGTAAATGAGCAGTTCTTC	CSVPTSGGVNEQFF
TRBJ2-3	.	TRBD2	TRBV4-2	TGTGCCAGCAGCCGAGAACGGGGGGGCCCAGATACGCAGTATTTT	CASSRERGGPDTQYF
TRBJ2-5	once	TRBD2	TRBV7-8	TGTGCCAGCAGCCCCTTCGGGGGGGTCCAAGAGACCCAGTACTTC	CASSPFGGVQETQYF
TRBJ2-6	.	.	TRBV11-2	TGTGCCAGCAGCTCCTTTGAAGCACAGATAAGCTCTGGGGCCAACGTCCTGACTTTC	CASSSFEAQISSGANVLTF
TRBJ2-2	.	TRBD2	TRBV14	TGTGCCAGCAGCCAAGACGGAGCGGGGGGGCCCTTCGGGGAGCTGTTTTTT	CASSQDGAGGPFGELFF
TRBJ1-2	once	.	TRBV28	TGTGCCAGCCGGACATCCTATGGCTACACCTTC	CASRTSYGYTF
TRBJ1-5	.	TRBD1	TRBV7-2	TGTGCCAGCAGCTCCTCCGGGACAGCGAACCAGCCCCAGCATTTT	CASSSSGTANQPQHF
TRBJ2-7	.	.	TRBV29-1	TGCAGCGTACGCCTAGCCCATGAGCAGTACTTC	CSVRLAHEQYF
TRBJ2-2	.	.	TRBV4-3	TGCGCCAGCAGCCAAGGCCGGGTCGAAACTTACTCCGGGGAGCTGTTTTTT	CASSQGRVETYSGELFF
TRBJ2-7	.	TRBD1	TRBV11-3	TGTGCCAGCAGCTTCGGGACAGGGGGAAGGCAGTACTTC	CASSFGTGGRQYF
TRBJ2-7	.	.	TRBV5-1	TGCGCCAGCAGCTTGGACCCGGGTCTCTACGAGCAGTACTTC	CASSLDPGLYEQYF
TRBJ2-5	.	TRBD2	TRBV5-1	TGCGCCAGCAGCACGGCGCTAGCGGGGGGGCTAGAGACCCAGTACTTC	CASSTALAGGLETQYF
TRBJ1-2	.	TRBD1	TRBV28	TGTGCCAGTATCCGGACGACAACAGGGGGATATGGCTACACCTTC	CASIRTTTGGYGYTF
TRBJ1-1	few	TRBD1	TRBV7-8	TGTGCCAGCAGCTTAGCCGGGACAGGGAACACTGAAGCTTTCTTT	CASSLAGTGNTEAFF
TRBJ2-7	.	TRBD1	TRBV5-1	TGCGCCAGCAGCTTGGACAGGGGTAAAGGCGAGCAGTACTTC	CASSLDRGKGEQYF
TRBJ1-6	once	.	TRBV6-5	TGTGCCAGCAGACAATATAATTCACCCCTCCACTTT	CASRQYNSPLHF
TRBJ2-2	.	TRBD1	TRBV6-5	TGCTTGACAGGGGGCCCATATACCGGGGAGCTGTTTTTT	CLTGGPYTGELFF
TRBJ2-7	.	.	TRBV7-2	TGTGCCAGCAGCTTAGATCCAGGGGCCTACGAGCAGTACTTC	CASSLDPGAYEQYF
TRBJ2-7	.	TRBD1	TRBV5-1	TGCGCCAGCAGCTTCGGGACAGGGATTAAAGAGCAGTACTTC	CASSFGTGIKEQYF
TRBJ2-1	.	TRBD2	TRBV4-2	TGTGCCAGCAGCCAAGGGGGGGGGAGGAATGAGCAGTTCTTC	CASSQGGGRNEQFF
TRBJ2-1	once	TRBD1	TRBV9	TGTGCCAGCAGCGCCCGGGACAGTACCTCCAATGAGCAGTTCTTC	CASSARDSTSNEQFF
TRBJ2-7	few	TRBD2	TRBV28	TGTGCCAGCAGTGGGGGACTAGCCAGGGGCGAGCAGTACTTC	CASSGGLARGEQYF
TRBJ2-2	few	.	TRBV6-1	TGTGCCAGCAGTGAAGCAGGGACTCTCTTTCCCGGGGAGCTGTTTTTT	CASSEAGTLFPGELFF
TRBJ1-2	.	TRBD1	TRBV18	TGTGCCAGCTCACCCTTATTTGGACAGGGTAGCGACTATGGCTACACCTTC	CASSPLFGQGSDYGYTF
TRBJ2-7	.	.	TRBV7-2	TGTGCCAGCAGCTTACGGGGCGGGGACTCCTACGAGCAGTACTTC	CASSLRGGDSYEQYF
TRBJ1-2	.	.	TRBV6-1	TGTGCCAGCAGTGAATTTAGAGGTCCTCTTACCTTC	CASSEFRGPLTF
TRBJ1-5	few	.	TRBV10-3	TGTGCCATCAGTGATAGGGGGGGTCCGTATAGCAATCAGCCCCAGCATTTT	CAISDRGGPYSNQPQHF
TRBJ2-7	.	TRBD1	TRBV7-9	TGTGCCAGCAGCTCTCAAGGGGCGGGACAGGTGAGAAACGAGCAGTACTTC	CASSSQGAGQVRNEQYF
TRBJ1-6	.	.	TRBV7-9	TGTTCCAGCAGCTTAGATCGGGGGGTTAATTCACCCCTCCACTTT	CSSSLDRGVNSPLHF
TRBJ1-5	.	.	TRBV6-1	TGTGCCAGCAGGGACAACCTAAATCCGCCCCAGCATTTT	CASRDNLNPPQHF
TRBJ1-1	.	.	TRBV7-9	TGTGCCAGCAGCTTACCCTATAGCAACACTGAAGCTTTCTTT	CASSLPYSNTEAFF
TRBJ1-4	.	TRBD1	TRBV9	TGTGCCAGCAGCGTCCAGGGGGCTGCGAATGAAAAACTGTTTTTT	CASSVQGAANEKLFF
TRBJ1-1	.	.	TRBV30	TGTGCCTGGGCTTGGGGGGATGAAGCTTTCTTT	CAWAWGDEAFF
TRBJ2-5	.	TRBD2	TRBV7-8	TGTGCCAGCAGTCCGACTAGCAAAGAGACCCAGTACTTC	CASSPTSKETQYF
TRBJ2-1	.	TRBD2	TRBV4-3	TGCGCCAGCAGCCTAGCTCCCCGCGGCGGGGGGTACAATGAGCAGTTCTTC	CASSLAPRGGGYNEQFF